A single sample is the source of the 5 T cell receptor beta chains below, sequenced in a study of T cell responses to AZD1222 COVID-19 vaccine (dated by TCRdb to about 2021). To prepare the library, the immunoSEQ multiplex PCR assay was applied. Imported from immuneACCESS, the table was reduced by TCRdb to in-frame sequences with V and J called. These copies leave out some clones; in studies compared against another copy, an unresolved V gene accounts for under half, and the cause of the remainder is not known. The sample contains 140,000 to 150,000 clones, roughly 92% of them found a single time. About 3.5% of the sample is in the top ten clones. The time point tag for this specimen amounts to: baseline before first vaccination. This specimen was peripheral blood, taken on day 0 of AZD1222 vaccination. The receptors shown here come from an adult in good health.

The V gene is TRBV18, the J gene TRBJ1-3; D gene uncertain. Germline lookup yields CDR1 KGHSH and CDR2 LQKENI. The CDR3 consists of 19 residues. V gave up 3 bases and J gave up 4 bases, with 25 bases separating them. CDR3 protein: CASSPFLPGTPQRGNTIYF. CDR3 nucleotide sequence: TGTGCCAGCTCACCTTTTCTCCCCGGCACTCCACAGCGAGGAAACACCATATATTTT.

This chain links TRBV18 with TRBJ2-7; TRBD2 agrees at 7 bases. CDR3 size: 14 residues. The V segment lost 5 bases and the J segment 3 bases; nucleotides outside the gene matches: 7. Germline CDR1 reads KGHSH; CDR2 reads LQKENI. The CDR3 region has the DNA TGTGCCAGCTCAAGGGACGGGGGGAACTACGAGCAGTACTTC. This encodes CASSRDGGNYEQYF.

This clone was detected a few times. The chain joins TRBV19 to TRBJ2-5, with a possible D match to TRBD1 (5 bases). Trimming shortened V by 7 bases and J by 4 bases, and 7 bases separated the two germline ends. CDR1 is LNHDA and CDR2 is SQIVND in the germline V gene (reference sequence). This CDR3 has 11 residues. The CDR3 DNA sequence: TGTGCCAGTAAGCAGGGAGAGACCCAGTACTTC. This encodes CASKQGETQYF.

This sequence joins TRBV2 and TRBJ2-7; D is perhaps TRBD2 (5 bases). Per germline, CDR1 SNHLY and CDR2 FYNNEI. This CDR3 comprises 12 residues. Trimming pared 6 bases from V and 7 bases from J, leaving 13 bases between. CDR3 bases: TGTGCCAGCAGGGGAACTAGTTGGGAGCAGTACTTC. Protein: CASRGTSWEQYF.

This chain joins TRBV27 and TRBJ1-2, with TRBD1 as a possible D gene (6 bases). Germline lookup yields CDR1 MNHEY and CDR2 SMNVEV (reference sequence). V dropped 3 bases and J dropped 7 bases, with 9 bases sitting between them. CDR3 length: 12 residues. The CDR3 loop reads CASSFRGGGYTF. CDR3 nucleotide sequence: TGTGCCAGCAGTTTCAGGGGAGGTGGCTACACCTTC.